The rows below give T cell receptor beta chains drawn from one sample of a study of blood T cell repertoires in COVID-19. Measured with immunoSEQ multiplex PCR; TCRdb has only the in-frame clones, and not every one. The table shows 120,000 to 150,000 clones, with about 86% occurring only once. The specimen sequenced was peripheral blood. The receptors come from a woman between 50 and 59 years old with active or convalescent COVID-19. Each CDR3 is given with its conserved first and last residue. The D gene is left open where the match is weak. Expanded clones are given a class, and other clones once, few, many or no size at all.

cdr3_nt: TGTGCCAGCAGCTTGGCCGGGACAGGGGGATCAACTGAAGCTTTCTTT; cdr3_aa: CASSLAGTGGSTEAFF; v_call: TRBV5-8; j_call: TRBJ1-1; d_call: TRBD1; clone_size: NA
cdr3_nt: TGTGCCAGCAGCCCTAAGCAGGGGACAGGGAACGATGGCTACACCTTC; cdr3_aa: CASSPKQGTGNDGYTF; v_call: TRBV7-3; j_call: TRBJ1-2; d_call: TRBD1; clone_size: NA
cdr3_nt: TGTGCCAGCAGCCCGACTAGTATTACCGGGGAGCTGTTTTTT; cdr3_aa: CASSPTSITGELFF; v_call: TRBV5-4; j_call: TRBJ2-2; d_call: NA; clone_size: NA
cdr3_nt: TGTGCCACCAGCGGGCGGGGGGGCCAAGAGACCCAGTACTTC; cdr3_aa: CATSGRGGQETQYF; v_call: TRBV15; j_call: TRBJ2-5; d_call: TRBD2; clone_size: NA
cdr3_nt: TGTGCCAGTAGTATAGGAGGAGGGATCGAGCAGTACTTC; cdr3_aa: CASSIGGGIEQYF; v_call: TRBV19; j_call: TRBJ2-7; d_call: NA; clone_size: NA
cdr3_nt: TGTGCCAGCAGTTCCTACGCTGAAGCTTTCTTT; cdr3_aa: CASSSYAEAFF; v_call: TRBV27; j_call: TRBJ1-1; d_call: NA; clone_size: NA
cdr3_nt: TGTGCCAGCAGTTTGGGGGGGCCAGACAGCCTAAGGTGGAACACTGAAGCTTTCTTT; cdr3_aa: CASSLGGPDSLRWNTEAFF; v_call: TRBV27; j_call: TRBJ1-1; d_call: NA; clone_size: NA
cdr3_nt: TGTGCCAGCAGCGGGTCGACACGCCCTAATGGTGAAGCTTTCTTT; cdr3_aa: CASSGSTRPNGEAFF; v_call: TRBV5-4; j_call: TRBJ1-1; d_call: NA; clone_size: NA
cdr3_nt: TGTGCCAGCAGCTTAGGTTCGGGATCACCTCCAGATACGCAGTATTTT; cdr3_aa: CASSLGSGSPPDTQYF; v_call: TRBV7-2; j_call: TRBJ2-3; d_call: NA; clone_size: once
cdr3_nt: TGTGCCAGCAGCTCACTAGGGCAGGGGGGAGAGACCCAGTACTTC; cdr3_aa: CASSSLGQGGETQYF; v_call: TRBV9; j_call: TRBJ2-5; d_call: NA; clone_size: NA
cdr3_nt: TGCGCCAGCAGCCCTAAATTGCAAAATAATTCACCCCTCCACTTT; cdr3_aa: CASSPKLQNNSPLHF; v_call: TRBV4-1; j_call: TRBJ1-6; d_call: NA; clone_size: NA
cdr3_nt: TGTGCCAGCGAGGCGGGAGAAGGGACAGATACGCAGTATTTT; cdr3_aa: CASEAGEGTDTQYF; v_call: TRBV9; j_call: TRBJ2-3; d_call: TRBD2; clone_size: NA
cdr3_nt: TGTGCCAGCAGCTTTTACGACAGTATAAACTATGGCTACACCTTC; cdr3_aa: CASSFYDSINYGYTF; v_call: TRBV5-6; j_call: TRBJ1-2; d_call: NA; clone_size: NA
cdr3_nt: TGTGCCAGCAGCTTAACCCCCGAACTCGACAATGAGCAGTTCTTC; cdr3_aa: CASSLTPELDNEQFF; v_call: TRBV7-3; j_call: TRBJ2-1; d_call: NA; clone_size: NA
cdr3_nt: TGTGCCAGTAGTAGGCCGGGACAGGGGGTCGCTGAAGCTTTCTTT; cdr3_aa: CASSRPGQGVAEAFF; v_call: TRBV19; j_call: TRBJ1-1; d_call: TRBD1; clone_size: NA
cdr3_nt: TGTGCCTGGAGTCGGTTGCAGAATCCCGGCCCAGGCTCTGGAAACACCATATATTTT; cdr3_aa: CAWSRLQNPGPGSGNTIYF; v_call: TRBV30; j_call: TRBJ1-3; d_call: NA; clone_size: once
cdr3_nt: TGTGCCAGCTCACCACTTTTAATTTCCAGCTCTGGAAACACCATATATTTT; cdr3_aa: CASSPLLISSSGNTIYF; v_call: TRBV18; j_call: TRBJ1-3; d_call: NA; clone_size: NA
cdr3_nt: TGTGCCAGCAGCTTAAGGGGGGGTCAGCCCCAGCATTTT; cdr3_aa: CASSLRGGQPQHF; v_call: TRBV7-9; j_call: TRBJ1-5; d_call: NA; clone_size: NA
cdr3_nt: TGTGCCAGCAGTATCGCGGCAGGGGGCTACGAGCAGTACTTC; cdr3_aa: CASSIAAGGYEQYF; v_call: TRBV6-5; j_call: TRBJ2-7; d_call: TRBD1; clone_size: NA
cdr3_nt: TGTGCCAGCAGCTTAGCGGGGGGGGACTTGCGGTTCTTC; cdr3_aa: CASSLAGGDLRFF; v_call: TRBV7-2; j_call: TRBJ2-1; d_call: TRBD2; clone_size: NA
cdr3_nt: TGTGCCAGTAGCCCCATCGGTAACACTGAAGCTTTCTTT; cdr3_aa: CASSPIGNTEAFF; v_call: TRBV19; j_call: TRBJ1-1; d_call: NA; clone_size: NA
cdr3_nt: TGTGCCAGCAGTGACACAGGTCTTGGTGGCTACACCTTC; cdr3_aa: CASSDTGLGGYTF; v_call: TRBV6-4; j_call: TRBJ1-2; d_call: NA; clone_size: NA
cdr3_nt: TGTGCCAGCGCCCCGACAGGGGCCTACGAGCAGTACTTC; cdr3_aa: CASAPTGAYEQYF; v_call: TRBV12-3/TRBV12-4; j_call: TRBJ2-7; d_call: TRBD1; clone_size: once
cdr3_nt: TGTGCCAGCAGCTTAGCTGCGGGGGTCCTCTACAATGAGCAGTTCTTC; cdr3_aa: CASSLAAGVLYNEQFF; v_call: TRBV11-2; j_call: TRBJ2-1; d_call: TRBD2; clone_size: NA
cdr3_nt: TGTGCCTGGTACGCAGAGGAGGGGAACAATGAGCAGTTCTTC; cdr3_aa: CAWYAEEGNNEQFF; v_call: TRBV30; j_call: TRBJ2-1; d_call: NA; clone_size: NA
cdr3_nt: TGTGCCAGCAGCCCCGGGGCGGGGGGGTACTACAATGAGCAGTTCTTC; cdr3_aa: CASSPGAGGYYNEQFF; v_call: TRBV5-6; j_call: TRBJ2-1; d_call: TRBD2; clone_size: few
cdr3_nt: TGTGCCAGTAGCACCGGGTCCAGTTATGGCTACACCTTC; cdr3_aa: CASSTGSSYGYTF; v_call: TRBV19; j_call: TRBJ1-2; d_call: NA; clone_size: NA
cdr3_nt: TGTGCCAGCTCCCGTACTGGGACAAGGGAAAACATTCAGTACTTC; cdr3_aa: CASSRTGTRENIQYF; v_call: TRBV18; j_call: TRBJ2-4; d_call: NA; clone_size: NA
cdr3_nt: TGCGCCAGCAGGCAAACAGGGGCCACAACACCCCTCCACTTT; cdr3_aa: CASRQTGATTPLHF; v_call: TRBV5-1; j_call: TRBJ1-6; d_call: TRBD1; clone_size: NA
cdr3_nt: TGTGCCAGCAGACCGAGGGACAGGGCAGACACCGGGGAGCTGTTTTTT; cdr3_aa: CASRPRDRADTGELFF; v_call: TRBV28; j_call: TRBJ2-2; d_call: TRBD1; clone_size: few
cdr3_nt: TGTGCCAGCAGCAACGGGCTGTATAGCGGGGTGGGTCAAGAGACCCAGTACTTC; cdr3_aa: CASSNGLYSGVGQETQYF; v_call: TRBV28; j_call: TRBJ2-5; d_call: TRBD2; clone_size: NA
cdr3_nt: TGTGCCAGCAGACGACAGGGGGCGCGGGAAAAACTGTTTTTT; cdr3_aa: CASRRQGAREKLFF; v_call: TRBV6-5; j_call: TRBJ1-4; d_call: TRBD1; clone_size: NA
cdr3_nt: TGTGCCAGTAGTATAGGCGGGGCCCTGGAAAAACTGTTTTTT; cdr3_aa: CASSIGGALEKLFF; v_call: TRBV19; j_call: TRBJ1-4; d_call: NA; clone_size: NA
cdr3_nt: TGTGCCAGCAGCCAAGGCCCATGGGGGGCTGAAGCTTTCTTT; cdr3_aa: CASSQGPWGAEAFF; v_call: TRBV14; j_call: TRBJ1-1; d_call: NA; clone_size: NA
cdr3_nt: TGTGCCATCAGCGGGACAACCGGGGAGCTGTTTTTT; cdr3_aa: CAISGTTGELFF; v_call: TRBV10-3; j_call: TRBJ2-2; d_call: NA; clone_size: once
cdr3_nt: TGCGCCAGCAGCCAAGATATATCGGGGTTGGTAGTAAAGAACACCGGGGAGCTGTTTTTT; cdr3_aa: CASSQDISGLVVKNTGELFF; v_call: TRBV4-3; j_call: TRBJ2-2; d_call: NA; clone_size: NA
cdr3_nt: TGTGCCAGCAGCTTAGGCGGGGTGGTGAACACTGAAGCTTTCTTT; cdr3_aa: CASSLGGVVNTEAFF; v_call: TRBV7-9; j_call: TRBJ1-1; d_call: NA; clone_size: NA
cdr3_nt: TGTGCCTGGAGTTTCGGGAGGGCTTACGAGCAGTACTTC; cdr3_aa: CAWSFGRAYEQYF; v_call: TRBV30; j_call: TRBJ2-7; d_call: TRBD2; clone_size: NA
cdr3_nt: TGTGCCAGCAGCTTTGGGACAGGGGGACACCCTAATTCACCCCTCCACTTT; cdr3_aa: CASSFGTGGHPNSPLHF; v_call: TRBV7-9; j_call: TRBJ1-6; d_call: TRBD1; clone_size: NA
cdr3_nt: TGTGCCAGCAGGCCCTTCGGACAGGGGGCTTTAAACGGCTACACCTTC; cdr3_aa: CASRPFGQGALNGYTF; v_call: TRBV28; j_call: TRBJ1-2; d_call: TRBD1; clone_size: NA
cdr3_nt: TGTGCCAGCATCCGGGGGGCAACTAATGAAAAACTGTTTTTT; cdr3_aa: CASIRGATNEKLFF; v_call: TRBV28; j_call: TRBJ1-4; d_call: NA; clone_size: NA
cdr3_nt: TGTGCCAGCAGCGTAGCTGGGGAGGGAACTGAAGCTTTCTTT; cdr3_aa: CASSVAGEGTEAFF; v_call: TRBV9; j_call: TRBJ1-1; d_call: NA; clone_size: few
cdr3_nt: TGTGCCAGCAGCGGAGGAGACAGCCTCCTGGGCGAGCAGTACTTC; cdr3_aa: CASSGGDSLLGEQYF; v_call: TRBV9; j_call: TRBJ2-7; d_call: NA; clone_size: NA